The 24 T cell receptor beta chains in this list originate from one sample, sequenced in a study of CXCR3-negative and CXCR3-positive naive CD8 T cells. TRB cDNA was prepared as libraries by UMI-labeled 5' RACE. Reanalyzing the 5' RACE reads, TCRdb keeps one entry per CDR3 protein, without DNA. Its table records some 130,000 distinct CDR3 sequences. The source material was naive CXCR3- CD8+ T cells from blood. The subset here: CD45RO-CCR7+CD27+CD95- naive CD8+ T cells lacking CXCR3 (TNR3-). The receptor source for this set is a human donor in good health. Some clones in this sample may be carry-over from other donors' samples.

This chain uses TRBV7-9 with TRBJ2-3; the D call of TRBD1 rests on TCRdb alone, since no DNA is present to check it. The CDR3 sequence is 14 residues long. Germline CDR1 SEHNR, CDR2 FQNEAQ (reference sequence). CDR3 amino acids: CASSPVGVPDTQYF. Variable domain in full (rest from reference TRBV7-9 and TRBJ2-3): DTGVSQNPRHKITKRGQNVTFRCDPISEHNRLYWYRQTLGQGPEFLTYFQNEAQLEKSRLLSDRFSAERPKGSFSTLEIQRTEQGDSAMYLCASSPVGVPDTQYFGPGTRLTVL.

V is TRBV4-3 and J is TRBJ2-5; without DNA, the TCRdb call of TRBD1 cannot be checked. Germline CDR1 is LGHNA and CDR2 is YSLEER. The length of the CDR3 is 15 residues. This CDR3 reads CASSQDNRGQETQYF.

The rearrangement joins TRBV7-6 to TRBJ2-1; TCRdb lists TRBD1, though no DNA is available to test this call. This CDR3 region has 16 residues. Germline V gene data show CDR1 as SGHVS and CDR2 as FNYEAQ. The CDR3 loop is CASSLEGGGSDNEQFF.

CDR3 amino acids: CASRPETNTGELFF. The chain combines TRBV7-9 with TRBJ2-2. The CDR3 covers 14 residues. Germline values: CDR1 SEHNR, CDR2 FQNEAQ (reference sequence). Full variable domain (remainder filled in from reference TRBV7-9 and TRBJ2-2): DTGVSQNPRHKITKRGQNVTFRCDPISEHNRLYWYRQTLGQGPEFLTYFQNEAQLEKSRLLSDRFSAERPKGSFSTLEIQRTEQGDSAMYLCASRPETNTGELFFGEGSRLTVL.

J is TRBJ2-5 and V is TRBV5-6; TCRdb gives TRBD1 as the D gene, but with no DNA this cannot be confirmed. The CDR3 contains 16 residues. CDR1 is SGHDT and CDR2 is YYEEEE in the germline V gene. The CDR3 loop is CASSEDLTRVSETQYF.

J is TRBJ2-5 and V is TRBV15; TCRdb indicates TRBD2, and absent DNA this call remains unverified. CDR1 LNHNV and CDR2 YYDKDF come from the germline V gene (reference sequence). This CDR3 is 18 amino acids long. CDR3 protein: CATSRDNRASGKQETQYF.

The V and J genes are TRBV14 and TRBJ2-1; as DNA is missing, the TRBD1 call by TCRdb cannot be tested. The CDR3 consists of 14 residues. Germline V CDR1 and CDR2: SGHDN, FVKESK. CDR3 protein: CASSQVPVENEQFF.

Here the CDR3 reads CASSLELAGGIKYTDTQYF. The chain uses TRBV5-5 and TRBJ2-3; TCRdb designates TRBD2, a call that cannot be tested without DNA. Per germline, CDR1 SGHKS and CDR2 YYEKEE (reference sequence). There are 19 residues in the CDR3. The variable domain in full, completed from reference TRBV5-5 and TRBJ2-3, reads DAGVTQSPTHLIKTRGQQVTLRCSPISGHKSVSWYQQVLGQGPQFIFQYYEKEERGRGNFPDRFSARQFPNYSSELNVNALLLGDSALYLCASSLELAGGIKYTDTQYFGPGTRLTVL.

The chain employs TRBV7-2 and TRBJ1-3. The CDR3 is made up of 12 amino acids. Germline CDR1 and CDR2: SGHTA and FQGNSA. The CDR3 region is CASSLGRDTIYF.

The V call is TRBV4-1, the J call TRBJ2-3; with no DNA, the TCRdb D assignment of TRBD1 cannot be verified. The CDR3 totals 15 residues. The germline V gene encodes CDR1 MGHRA and CDR2 YSYEKL. The chain's CDR3 is CASSLSGQGTDTQYF.

The V gene is TRBV29-1, the J gene TRBJ1-2. The CDR3 consists of 11 residues. Germline CDR1 is SQVTM and CDR2 is ANQGSEA. This CDR3 reads CSGTDNYGYTF.

The CDR3 sequence: CASSVAANYEQYF. The chain recombines TRBV2 with TRBJ2-7. Germline V gene sequence: CDR1 SNHLY, CDR2 FYNNEI. The CDR3 runs to 13 residues.

The chain combines TRBV27 with TRBJ2-7; the TRBD2 assignment by TCRdb is unverifiable without DNA. The CDR3 contains 17 residues. Germline V gene sequence: CDR1 MNHEY, CDR2 SMNVEV (reference sequence). CDR3 amino acids: CASSFAWTSGGAYEQYF.

The gene calls are TRBV19 and TRBJ1-2. Germline-derived CDR1 and CDR2 are LNHDA and SQIVND (reference sequence). The CDR3 consists of 12 residues. CDR3 amino acids: CASRTPNYGYTF.

The rearrangement uses TRBV5-1 and TRBJ2-7; the D call from TCRdb, TRBD1, cannot be confirmed without DNA. CDR1 SGHRS and CDR2 YFSETQ come from the germline V gene. This CDR3 has 14 residues. CDR3 sequence: CASSDRQAGYEQYF.

This chain links TRBV19 with TRBJ2-2; TCRdb designates TRBD1, a call that cannot be tested without DNA. The CDR3 extends over 13 amino acids. In germline, CDR1 is LNHDA, CDR2 SQIVND (reference sequence). The CDR3 spells CASDRGYTGELFF.

This chain links TRBV7-8 with TRBJ2-3; no DNA is available, so the TRBD2 call from TCRdb remains unchecked. Germline assignment: CDR1 SGHVS and CDR2 FQNEAQ. This CDR3 spans 16 amino acids. The CDR3 spells CASSSTRLAGEDTQYF.

This chain joins TRBV10-3 and TRBJ2-1. CDR1 and CDR2 (germline): ENHRY, SYGVKD. There are 12 residues in the CDR3. CDR3: CAISESGDEQFF.

This chain links TRBV7-2 with TRBJ2-7; as DNA is missing, the TRBD1 call by TCRdb cannot be tested. The germline gives CDR1 SGHTA, CDR2 FQGNSA. CDR3 length equals 15 residues. The CDR3 protein is CASSSTGTGSYEQYF.

J is TRBJ1-6 and V is TRBV6-2 or TRBV6-3. Germline V gives CDR1 MNHEY, CDR2 SVGEGT. The CDR3 spans 16 residues. The chain's CDR3 is CASSRTASSYNSPLHF.

V is TRBV30 and J is TRBJ1-1. There are 12 residues in the CDR3. Germline V gene lookup returns CDR1 GTSNPN and CDR2 SVGIG (reference sequence). The CDR3 here is CAWSTGPTEAFF.

This rearrangement joins TRBV6-5 to TRBJ2-3; TCRdb lists TRBD1, though no DNA is available to test this call. CDR3 size: 12 residues. Germline CDR1 and CDR2: MNHEY and SVGAGI. This CDR3 reads CAVGVRSDTQYF.

The gene calls are TRBV28 and TRBJ1-2; lacking DNA, the TRBD1 call made by TCRdb goes unchecked. Germline V CDR1 and CDR2: MDHEN, SYDVKM. There are 14 residues in the CDR3. This CDR3 reads CASRGQGEFYGYTF.

The chain employs TRBV29-1 and TRBJ2-4; TCRdb indicates TRBD1, and absent DNA this call remains unverified. The CDR3 is made up of 19 amino acids. CDR1 is SQVTM and CDR2 is ANQGSEA in the germline V gene. CDR3 loop: CSVEGGGVLSADHGNIQYF.